The 29 T cell receptor beta chains below were found in one sample sequenced in a study of T-cell reconstitution after alpha-beta-depleted transplantation in children. Preparation of the TCRbeta library used unique molecular identifiers. TCRdb redid the calling of the PCR reads with MiXCR, one entry per CDR3 protein. The sample lists roughly 300,000 distinct CDR3 sequences; approximately 10% were seen once. Here the sequenced sample was peripheral blood, taken 180 days after TCRalphabeta/CD19-depleted stem cell transplant. The origin of the receptors is a male patient between 2 and 15 years old who had a stem cell transplant for chronic granulomatous disease, so the T cells may come from the graft donor.

This clonotype came up a few times. This sequence joins TRBV6-5 and TRBJ2-3; a possible D gene is TRBD2 (7 bases). CDR1 is MNHEY and CDR2 is SVGAGI in the germline V gene. The CDR3 loop spans 17 amino acids. The V end was cut by 2 bases, the J end by 2 bases, with 17 bases between. CDR3 coding DNA: TGTGCCAGCAGTTACCCCCAGCGGGGACACCACACAGATACGCAGTATTTT. Amino acid sequence: CASSYPQRGHHTDTQYF.

This clonotype was observed at least ten times. The CDR3 DNA is TGTGCCAGCAGGAAGACTAGCGGGGGGGTTCCGTACTTC. It specifies CASRKTSGGVPYF. The chain couples TRBV7-6 to TRBJ2-7, with 14 bases identical to TRBD2. Trimming took 6 bases from V and 12 from J; bases not matched to a gene: 7. Germline V gives CDR1 SGHVS, CDR2 FNYEAQ. This CDR3 is 13 amino acids long.

This clonotype was observed at least ten times. The chain uses TRBV5-1 and TRBJ2-3, with TRBD2 matching 10 bases. Unmatched junction bases numbered 5, after V lost 0 bases and J lost 4 bases. This CDR3 has 16 residues. In germline, CDR1 is SGHRS, CDR2 YFSETQ. As DNA, the CDR3 is TGCGCCAGCAGCTTGGTCAGCGGGAGGGGGCCAGATACGCAGTATTTT. Translating it yields CASSLVSGRGPDTQYF.

This clonotype was recorded at least ten times. The chain couples TRBV27 to TRBJ2-7, with D maybe TRBD1 (6 bases). The CDR3 contains 24 residues. V was cut by 4 bases and J by 2 bases, with 42 bases left in between. The germline CDR1 and CDR2 sequences are MNHEY and SMNVEV (reference sequence). Here the CDR3 DNA reads TGTGCCAGCAGTTCATTGACCCTGGGGCAGCCCTCGGTAACTTTACTGGGGGCCCCCTACGAGCAGTACTTC. Translation gives CASSSLTLGQPSVTLLGAPYEQYF.

This clonotype was seen repeatedly, ten times or more. This rearrangement joins TRBV2 to TRBJ2-1; 12 positions agree with TRBD2. Germline V gene data show CDR1 as SNHLY and CDR2 as FYNNEI. The CDR3 contains 19 residues. Trimming took 2 bases from V and 1 from J; bases not matched to a gene: 9. Written as DNA, the CDR3 is TGTGCCAGCAGTGAAAGGTGGCTAGCGGGAGGGCATTCCTACAATGAGCAGTTCTTC. Translated: CASSERWLAGGHSYNEQFF.

This clonotype was detected a few times. The chain couples TRBV30 to TRBJ2-1, with TRBD2 matching over 9 bases. V lost 1 base and J lost 2; bases outside the gene matches: 0. The CDR3 has 14 residues. Germline V gives CDR1 GTSNPN, CDR2 SVGIG (reference sequence). The DNA for the CDR3 is TGTGCCTGGAGTGGACTAGCGGCCTACAATGAGCAGTTCTTC. Encoded protein: CAWSGLAAYNEQFF. The variable domain in full, with the rest retrieved from reference TRBV30 and TRBJ2-1, is SQTIHQWPATLVQPVGSPLSLECTVEGTSNPNLYWYRQAAGRGLQLLFYSVGIGQISSEVPQNLSASRPQDRQFILSSKKLLLSDSGFYLCAWSGLAAYNEQFFGPGTRLTVL.

With regard to this clonotype: A much larger clone sits a single nucleotide away, making a read error possible. The conserved phenylalanine or tryptophan is not found at the CDR3 terminus, so this likely reflects a read error. The chain couples TRBV28 to TRBJ2-1, with unresolved D. Germline-derived CDR1 and CDR2 are MDHEN and SYDVKM. CDR3 length equals 14 residues. Trimming left V 1 base short and J 6 bases short, with 10 bases between. The CDR3 DNA follows: TGTGCCAGCAGTTTATCCCGGGTTCCCAATGAGCAGTTCTCC. Its translation: CASSLSRVPNEQFS.

This clonotype was counted many times. The chain carries TRBV12-3 or TRBV12-4 and TRBJ1-2, with 9 bases fitting TRBD1. This CDR3 contains 14 residues. Losses at the gene ends were 0 bases for V and 8 bases for J; bases not matched to a gene: 4. CDR3 residues: CASSLAQGARGYTF. As DNA, the CDR3 is TGTGCCAGCAGTTTAGCACAGGGGGCGCGCGGCTACACCTTC.

This clonotype was recorded many times. The CDR3 spells CASSLPLGHNTNTGELFF. DNA of the CDR3: TGCGCCAGCAGCCTGCCGCTGGGCCACAACACTAACACCGGGGAGCTGTTTTTT. This sequence joins TRBV5-1 and TRBJ2-2; D gene unclear. V was clipped by 4 bases and J by 2 bases, with 21 bases between them. This CDR3 has 18 residues. Germline CDR1 is SGHRS and CDR2 is YFSETQ.

This clonotype was picked up one time. This may be a read error, as it is one base from a much larger clone. The rearrangement links TRBV12-3 or TRBV12-4 to TRBJ2-5; the D is unclear. V was pared by 5 bases and J by 5 bases, with 15 bases between. CDR3 length: 14 residues. The CDR3 region is CASSAAPGGETQYF. The CDR3 DNA reads as TGTGCCAGCAGTGCTGCCCCGGGTGGGGAGACCCAGTACTTC.

This clonotype was counted ten times or more. The chain combines TRBV19 with TRBJ1-4; D is perhaps TRBD1 (6 bases). With 4 bases removed from V and 8 bases from J, the gap between germline ends came to 17 bases. Germline V lookup: CDR1 LNHDA, CDR2 SQIVND (reference sequence). CDR3 length: 15 residues. CDR3 protein: CASSNGGTGSEKLFF. In nucleotides, the CDR3 is TGTGCCAGTAGTAATGGGGGCACGGGGTCAGAAAAACTGTTTTTT.

This clonotype has ten or more counts. The rearrangement joins TRBV6-2 or TRBV6-3 to TRBJ1-1; no clear D gene. CDR1 MNHEY and CDR2 SVGEGT come from the germline V gene. The germline V and J ends were trimmed by 2 bases and 4 bases, with 8 bases remaining between them. This CDR3 is 13 amino acids long. The CDR3: CASSYEAITEAFF. The CDR3 DNA reads as TGTGCCAGCAGTTACGAGGCAATCACTGAAGCTTTCTTT.

This clonotype was found many times. The chain has TRBV11-2 and TRBJ2-3; the match to TRBD2 covers 8 bases. The CDR3 is 14 amino acids. In germline, CDR1 is SGHAT, CDR2 FQNNGV. V shed 5 bases, J shed 1 base, and the junction held 2 bases outside the gene matches. In DNA, the CDR3 is TGTGCCAGCAGCCATAGCGGGGGCACAGATACGCAGTATTTT. Amino acids: CASSHSGGTDTQYF.

This clonotype was counted many times. The J gene is TRBJ2-6, the V gene TRBV29-1; D unclear. V lost 8 bases to trimming and J lost 2 bases, with 22 bases between them. This CDR3 is 17 amino acids long. The germline gives CDR1 SQVTM, CDR2 ANQGSEA. CDR3 amino acids: CSTSYAHREPGANVLTF. The CDR3 DNA sequence: TGCAGCACCTCCTATGCCCACAGAGAACCTGGGGCCAACGTCCTGACTTTC.

This clonotype appeared many times. This rearrangement joins TRBV11-2 to TRBJ1-2; tentative D call: TRBD1 (6 bases). The germline V and J ends were trimmed by 6 bases and 7 bases, with 18 bases remaining between them. CDR1 SGHAT and CDR2 FQNNGV come from the germline V gene. CDR3 size: 14 residues. For the CDR3, the DNA is TGTGCCAGCAGTTTTGGGGGCGCGCTTCCTGGCTACACCTTC. Protein: CASSFGGALPGYTF.

The rearrangement joins TRBV5-5 to TRBJ2-2; 8 positions match TRBD1. V lost 4 bases, J lost 6 bases, and 5 bases stayed unmatched. There are 14 residues in the CDR3. Germline CDR1 reads SGHKS; CDR2 reads YYEKEE (reference sequence). The CDR3 loop is CASSPRGLAGELFF. The CDR3 coding sequence is TGTGCCAGCAGCCCCAGGGGGCTGGCCGGGGAGCTGTTTTTT.

This clonotype was seen only a few times. The rearrangement uses TRBV5-4 and TRBJ2-2, with 8 bases lining up with TRBD1. With V trimmed by 1 base and J by 4 bases, 6 bases remained unmatched. The CDR3 has 16 residues. CDR1 and CDR2 (germline): SGHNT, YYREEE (reference sequence). CDR3 region: CASSLLGQGSTGELFF. The CDR3, as DNA: TGTGCCAGCAGCTTGTTAGGACAGGGTTCCACCGGGGAGCTGTTTTTT.

There are many counts of this clonotype. CDR3 region: CASRGEETQYF. The CDR3 DNA sequence: TGTGCCAGCAGGGGGGAAGAGACCCAGTACTTC. The rearrangement links TRBV27 to TRBJ2-5; D is possibly TRBD1 or TRBD2 (5 bases each). The CDR3 consists of 11 residues. The germline V gene encodes CDR1 MNHEY and CDR2 SMNVEV (reference sequence). Trimming left V 6 bases short and J 3 bases short, with 5 bases between.

Points on this clonotype: A much larger clone lies one base from this, so it may be a read error. The CDR3 DNA sequence: TGTGCCATCAGTGAAGCAGGGGGCGCTGAAGCTTTCTTT. Its protein product is CAISEAGGAEAFF. This rearrangement joins TRBV10-3 to TRBJ1-1; 8 bases map to TRBD1. With V trimmed by 3 bases and J by 6 bases, 3 bases remained unmatched. The germline gives CDR1 ENHRY, CDR2 SYGVKD. The CDR3 has 13 amino acids.

This clonotype was observed a few times. The CDR3 DNA sequence: TGTGCCAGTACCGGGCCAACCTACGAGCAGTACTTC. It codes for CASTGPTYEQYF. V and J are TRBV19 and TRBJ2-7; D not certain. Trimming took 7 bases from V and 2 from J, leaving 9 bases between them. CDR3 length equals 12 residues. The V gene's germline CDR1 is LNHDA and CDR2 SQIVND (reference sequence).

The chain joins TRBV20-1 to TRBJ1-2; perhaps TRBD1 as D (6 bases). Deletions cut 6 bases from V and 7 bases from J, with 12 bases between. Germline CDR1 and CDR2: DFQATT and SNEGSKA (reference sequence). This CDR3 is built from 11 residues. In DNA form, the CDR3 reads TGCAGTGCCTACAGGGTTGGTGGCTACACCTTC. This codes for CSAYRVGGYTF.

This clonotype was seen repeatedly, ten times or more. The CDR3 loop reads CASSQDETGGLAEQFF. As DNA, the CDR3 is TGTGCCAGCAGCCAAGATGAAACTGGGGGACTAGCTGAGCAGTTCTTC. The V gene is TRBV4-2, the J gene TRBJ2-1; 9 bases are a match to TRBD2. With V trimmed by 0 bases and J by 9 bases, 9 bases remained unmatched. The CDR3 extends over 16 amino acids. The germline V gene encodes CDR1 LGHNA and CDR2 YNFKEQ.

This clonotype was recorded at least ten times. V and J are TRBV27 and TRBJ2-3; tentatively, D is TRBD2 (5 bases). The V and J ends lost 5 bases and 3 bases respectively, with 18 bases between them. Germline CDR1 reads MNHEY; CDR2 reads SMNVEV (reference sequence). CDR3 length equals 16 residues. CDR3 sequence reads: CASSLGSSIWTDTQYF. The DNA of the CDR3 is TGTGCCAGCAGTCTGGGGTCTAGCATTTGGACAGATACGCAGTATTTT.

J is TRBJ1-1 and V is TRBV12-3 or TRBV12-4, with D unclear. Trimming removed 7 bases from V and 5 bases from J, with 20 bases in between. The CDR3 spans 15 residues. The CDR3 DNA sequence: TGTGCCAGCACCTCCTCGGCAGGCCTGGGGACTGAAGCTTTCTTT. Translated, it gives CASTSSAGLGTEAFF.

Points on this clonotype: A much more abundant neighbour one base away suggests this may be a read error. Because it lacks the conserved phenylalanine or tryptophan at the end, this CDR3 is likely a read error. The limits of the CDR3 on the DNA are not certain, so only TCRdb's listed CDR3 is given. The chain couples TRBV12-3 or TRBV12-4 to TRBJ2-1; the table's D gene call, TRBD1, was not cross checked with the DNA. The CDR3 totals 12 residues, both ends included. This CDR3 reads CASSRLDARRFY.

Notes on this clonotype: This may stem from a read error, because a much larger clone lies one nucleotide away. The chain has TRBV29-1 and TRBJ1-2; D call uncertain. CDR1 is SQVTM, CDR2 ANQGSEA, per germline. CDR3 size: 13 residues. The V and J ends lost 3 bases and 6 bases respectively, with 14 bases between them. The CDR3 sequence: CSVESTEGNGYTF. The CDR3 coding sequence is TGCAGCGTTGAGTCCACAGAGGGCAATGGCTACACCTTC.

Many counts were recorded for this clonotype. The CDR3 DNA sequence: TGTGCCATCTTGGGGGGGCCGGAAAATGAGCAGTTCTTC. Encoded protein: CAILGGPENEQFF. The chain is built from TRBV10-3 and TRBJ2-1; D possibly corresponds to TRBD2 (7 bases). This CDR3 comprises 13 residues. V was pared by 8 bases and J by 7 bases, with 15 bases between. Per germline, CDR1 ENHRY and CDR2 SYGVKD.

Details on this clonotype: A clone one base away is much larger, so this may be a read error. V is TRBV6-1 and J is TRBJ2-5, with TRBD2 as a possible D gene (6 bases). The germline gives CDR1 MNHNS, CDR2 SASEGT. Between the trimmed V and J ends, which lost 6 bases and 4 bases, there was a span of 15 bases. The CDR3 loop spans 14 amino acids. CDR3 sequence reads: CASSRRTIRETQYF. Here the CDR3 DNA reads TGTGCCAGCAGCCGGCGGACTATCCGAGAGACCCAGTACTTC.

This clonotype was picked up a small number of times. The rearrangement uses TRBV28 and TRBJ2-1; the D is unclear. CDR3 length equals 13 residues. V lost 3 bases to trimming and J lost 6 bases, with 9 bases between them. The germline CDR1 and CDR2 sequences are MDHEN and SYDVKM. The CDR3 here is CASSFNGFNEQFF. The CDR3 bases are TGTGCCAGCAGTTTCAATGGCTTCAATGAGCAGTTCTTC.